This T cell receptor (beta chain) was documented in a study of T cell responses to AZD1222 COVID-19 vaccine. This clone was observed a single time. V was clipped by 5 bases and J by 0 bases; unmatched bases: 5. The CDR3 has 15 residues. Germline V CDR1 and CDR2: SGHTA, FQGTGA. Produced via immunoSEQ multiplex PCR; TCRdb's table is partial and in-frame only. The data contain approximately 140,000 clones, around nine tenths of them seen just once; the ten biggest clones take up 2.8%. The sample in question was peripheral blood, obtained on day 0 of MenACWY control vaccination. This chain joins TRBV7-3 and TRBJ1-2; the match to TRBD1 covers 8 bases. The TCR comes from an adult in good health. This chain's CDR3 is CASSPGQGSNYGYTF. Here the CDR3 DNA reads TGTGCCAGCAGCCCAGGACAGGGATCTAACTATGGCTACACCTTC. Together with reference TRBV7-3 and TRBJ1-2, the CDR3 gives the full variable domain: GAGVSQTPSNKVTEKGKYVELRCDPISGHTALYWYRQSLGQGPEFLIYFQGTGAADDSGLPNDRFFAVRPEGSVSTLKIQRTERGDSAVYLCASSPGQGSNYGYTFGSGTRLTVV.